Following are 28 T cell receptor beta chains from one sample sequenced in a study of T-cell memory formation after mild COVID-19. TCRdb re-analysed the 5' RACE reads in MiXCR, keeping a single row per CDR3 protein. Of around 400,000 distinct CDR3 sequences in the sample, less than 25% are singletons; the top ten hold 8.5% to 9%. Sequencing used PBMCs or a T cell subset sorted from them (not recorded which). These receptors were collected from an adult woman who had mild COVID-19 (a few samples of this study predate the infection). Cell type and time point are not known.

This clonotype was recorded many times. The CDR3 sequence: CASSEGPYGYTF. The CDR3 coding sequence is TGTGCCAGCAGTGAGGGGCCCTATGGCTACACCTTC. The V call is TRBV2, the J call TRBJ1-2, with D tentatively TRBD1 (5 bases). The V end was cut by 3 bases, the J end by 4 bases, with 6 bases between. This CDR3 comprises 12 residues. Germline V CDR1 and CDR2: SNHLY, FYNNEI.

The J gene is TRBJ2-7, the V gene TRBV27, with 8 bases matching TRBD2. Trimming took 0 bases from V and 5 from J; bases not matched to a gene: 9. The V gene's germline CDR1 is MNHEY and CDR2 SMNVEV (reference sequence). The CDR3 extends over 16 amino acids. The CDR3, as DNA: TGTGCCAGCAGTTTATCGGCGGCGAGCGGGAGCCACGAGCAGTACTTC. This translates into CASSLSAASGSHEQYF.

The chain employs TRBV6-5 and TRBJ1-1; 9 bases agree with TRBD1. The length of the CDR3 is 15 residues. Germline V gene sequence: CDR1 MNHEY, CDR2 SVGAGI. V lost 2 bases, J lost 1 base, and 2 bases stayed unmatched. CDR3 bases: TGTGCCAGCAGTTACAGGACAGGGGCGAACACTGAAGCTTTCTTT. It encodes CASSYRTGANTEAFF.

This chain joins TRBV18 and TRBJ2-3; D is undetermined. The CDR3 is made up of 15 amino acids. Germline-derived CDR1 and CDR2 are KGHSH and LQKENI. Trimming removed 3 bases at V and 4 bases at J, with 14 bases between. The CDR3 here is CASSPQSEKPDTQYF. The CDR3 coding sequence is TGTGCCAGCTCACCCCAATCGGAGAAGCCAGATACGCAGTATTTT.

This sequence joins TRBV5-1 and TRBJ1-2, with TRBD1 as a possible D gene (6 bases). The germline gives CDR1 SGHRS, CDR2 YFSETQ. This CDR3 has 15 amino acids. V was clipped by 4 bases and J by 0 bases, with 13 bases between them. The CDR3 region has the DNA TGCGCCAGCAGCCCAGTAGGGGGAGCTAACTATGGCTACACCTTC. This translates into CASSPVGGANYGYTF.

This clonotype was recorded a few times. The chain combines TRBV29-1 with TRBJ1-1; no clear D. Germline CDR1 is SQVTM and CDR2 is ANQGSEA. The V end was cut by 6 bases, the J end by 5 bases, with 13 bases between. The CDR3 has 12 amino acids. The CDR3 region has the DNA TGCAGCGTGAGACGGGTGGGTACTGAAGCTTTCTTT. This codes for CSVRRVGTEAFF.

This clonotype appeared a few times. The J gene is TRBJ1-1, the V gene TRBV20-1; D not certain. Trimming left V 6 bases short and J 0 bases short, with 5 bases between. This CDR3 is 11 amino acids long. Germline V gives CDR1 DFQATT, CDR2 SNEGSKA (reference sequence). Here the CDR3 reads CSARLNTEAFF. The DNA for the CDR3 is TGCAGTGCGCGTCTGAACACTGAAGCTTTCTTT.

In this sample, this clonotype turned up a few times. V is TRBV4-2 and J is TRBJ2-2, with 12 bases matching TRBD2. V was pared by 4 bases and J by 4 bases, with 7 bases of the junction left unmatched. CDR1 and CDR2 (germline): LGHNA, YNFKEQ. This CDR3 has 17 residues. The CDR3 region is CASSRSLAGGPTGELFF. The CDR3 nucleotides read TGTGCCAGCAGCCGCTCACTAGCGGGGGGACCCACCGGGGAGCTGTTTTTT.

This rearrangement joins TRBV5-6 to TRBJ2-1; 7 bases line up with TRBD2. Germline CDR1 is SGHDT and CDR2 is YYEEEE. The CDR3 runs to 19 residues. Losses at the gene ends were 3 bases for V and 8 bases for J; bases not matched to a gene: 23. This chain's CDR3 is CASSSLHRSGTNEFDEQFF. CDR3 sequence (DNA): TGTGCCAGCAGCTCCTTACACCGCTCCGGGACTAACGAGTTCGATGAGCAGTTCTTC.

This clonotype was counted a few times. The chain combines TRBV20-1 with TRBJ2-4; no firm D call. V was pared by 3 bases and J by 1 base, with 7 bases between. In germline, CDR1 is DFQATT, CDR2 SNEGSKA (reference sequence). The CDR3 has 13 amino acids. CDR3: CSARTHAKNIQYF. Written as DNA, the CDR3 is TGCAGTGCTAGGACCCATGCCAAAAACATTCAGTACTTC.

The chain carries TRBV7-9 and TRBJ2-4; D is undetermined. This CDR3 spans 13 amino acids. V was clipped by 3 bases and J by 7 bases, with 10 bases between them. The V gene's germline CDR1 is SEHNR and CDR2 FQNEAQ (reference sequence). The CDR3 bases are TGTGCCAGCAGCTTGGGGAACGTGAACATTCAGTACTTC. Residues: CASSLGNVNIQYF.

This clonotype was seen only a few times. This rearrangement joins TRBV6-1 to TRBJ1-2; 7 bases fit TRBD1. The CDR3 has 13 residues. Germline V gene sequence: CDR1 MNHNS, CDR2 SASEGT. V lost 4 bases and J lost 6; bases outside the gene matches: 5. The CDR3 DNA reads as TGTGCCAGCAGTGGACAGGGATGGGATGGCTACACCTTC. Its translation: CASSGQGWDGYTF.

This clonotype was observed a few times. V usage is TRBV6-5 and J usage is TRBJ2-1; D may correspond to TRBD1 or TRBD2 (5 bases each). This CDR3 is built from 15 residues. Trimming pared 0 bases from V and 6 bases from J, leaving 12 bases between. Germline V gene sequence: CDR1 MNHEY, CDR2 SVGAGI. For the CDR3, the DNA is TGTGCCAGCAGTTACTCAAGTGCCGGGGCCAATGAGCAGTTCTTC. The encoded protein is CASSYSSAGANEQFF.

A few counts support this clonotype. In DNA form, the CDR3 reads TGTGCCACCAGTGTCACCGGACAGGGACACCAAGAGACCCAGTACTTC. Protein product: CATSVTGQGHQETQYF. The chain links TRBV24-1 to TRBJ2-5, with 8 bases aligning to TRBD1. The CDR3 totals 16 residues. Losses at the gene ends were 5 bases for V and 0 bases for J; bases not matched to a gene: 7. Per germline, CDR1 KGHDR and CDR2 SFDVKD.

The chain carries TRBV5-1 and TRBJ2-1; possible D gene TRBD2, 6 bases. V lost 4 bases and J 3 bases, leaving 11 bases between the germline ends. The germline V gene has CDR1 SGHRS and CDR2 YFSETQ. This CDR3 comprises 14 residues. In DNA, the CDR3 is TGCGCCAGCAGCCCGGGACTCCTCTACAATGAGCAGTTCTTC. Its protein product is CASSPGLLYNEQFF.

The rearrangement links TRBV7-9 to TRBJ1-1; 9 bases agree with TRBD1. Germline CDR1 is SEHNR and CDR2 is FQNEAQ (reference sequence). V dropped 6 bases and J dropped 7; count of bases not matched to a gene: 6. The CDR3 covers 13 residues. The CDR3 protein is CASRTGGSVEAFF. Here the CDR3 DNA reads TGTGCCAGCAGGACAGGGGGATCGGTTGAAGCTTTCTTT.

The V gene is TRBV7-8, the J gene TRBJ1-1, with D possibly TRBD1 on 5 matching bases. Trimming took off 7 bases at V and 0 bases at J, with 12 bases between the two ends. The CDR3 runs 14 residues. Germline CDR1 is SGHVS and CDR2 is FQNEAQ. The CDR3 spells CASKTGTLNTEAFF. The CDR3 nucleotides read TGTGCCAGCAAGACCGGGACCTTGAACACTGAAGCTTTCTTT.

V is TRBV3-1 and J is TRBJ2-1; D assignment may be TRBD1 or TRBD2 (5 bases each). The V gene's germline CDR1 is LGHDT and CDR2 YNNKEL (reference sequence). The V and J ends lost 2 bases and 10 bases respectively, with 12 bases between them. This CDR3 contains 13 residues. The CDR3 bases are TGTGCCAGCAGCCAAAACCGGGGCATCGAGCAGTTCTTC. It encodes CASSQNRGIEQFF.

This clonotype has just a few counts. The chain employs TRBV20-1 and TRBJ2-7, with 9 bases matching TRBD1. CDR1 and CDR2 (germline): DFQATT, SNEGSKA (reference sequence). This CDR3 spans 14 amino acids. The trim removed 4 bases at V and 3 bases at J, leaving 7 bases unmatched. The CDR3 DNA sequence: TGCAGTGCTATACAGGGGGCCAGTGGCTACGAGCAGTACTTC. This codes for CSAIQGASGYEQYF.

Only a few counts were recorded for this clonotype. V and J are TRBV20-1 and TRBJ2-7; 10 nucleotides align to TRBD2. Germline values: CDR1 DFQATT, CDR2 SNEGSKA (reference sequence). V trimming: 3 bases; J trimming: 7 bases; junction bases outside the gene matches: 15. The CDR3 length is 16 residues. The CDR3 here is CSASNRTSGTVFEQYF. In nucleotides, the CDR3 is TGCAGTGCTAGTAACCGCACTAGCGGGACCGTTTTTGAGCAGTACTTC.

This clonotype was observed a handful of times. The V gene is TRBV15, the J gene TRBJ2-7; D is possibly TRBD1 (6 bases). The CDR3 covers 13 residues. Deletions cut 2 bases from V and 6 bases from J, with 11 bases between. Germline CDR1 reads LNHNV; CDR2 reads YYDKDF (reference sequence). In nucleotides, the CDR3 is TGTGCCACCAGCAGATCCACAGGGATCGAGCAGTACTTC. Its protein is CATSRSTGIEQYF.

The chain carries TRBV12-3 or TRBV12-4 and TRBJ1-5; 8 bases agree with TRBD1. Trimming cost V 3 bases and J 8 bases; bases outside gene matches: 3. The CDR3 sequence is 13 residues long. The DNA of the CDR3 is TGTGCCAGCAGTTTCGGACAGGGAGAGCCCCAGCATTTT. This encodes CASSFGQGEPQHF.

The chain uses TRBV12-3 or TRBV12-4 and TRBJ2-5, with 9 bases aligning to TRBD2. V trimming: 4 bases; J trimming: 6 bases; junction bases outside the gene matches: 15. CDR3 length: 17 amino acids. The CDR3 spells CASSSRGGASPVKTQYF. In DNA form, the CDR3 reads TGTGCCAGCAGTTCCCGCGGGGGGGCCTCCCCAGTCAAGACCCAGTACTTC.

The genes are TRBV12-3 or TRBV12-4 and TRBJ2-3, with TRBD1 as a possible D gene (7 bases). The CDR3 spans 15 residues. V shed 6 bases and J shed 4 bases, with 17 bases lying between them. As DNA, the CDR3 is TGTGCCAGCAGCGACCCCAGGGGGGTCGCAGATACGCAGTATTTT. Translating it yields CASSDPRGVADTQYF.

This clonotype has just a few counts. The chain is built from TRBV2 and TRBJ2-1, with a tentative D call TRBD2 (5 bases). Trimming took 4 bases from V and 8 from J, leaving 15 bases between them. This CDR3 is 14 amino acids long. Looked up from germline, CDR1 is SNHLY and CDR2 is FYNNEI. DNA of the CDR3: TGTGCCAGCAGTGTGGAGGAGTCCTGGGATGAGCAGTTCTTC. This encodes CASSVEESWDEQFF.

This clonotype was found a few times. This chain connects TRBV4-2 to TRBJ1-1; unclear D gene. With 5 bases removed from V and 1 base from J, the gap between germline ends came to 8 bases. Germline lookup yields CDR1 LGHNA and CDR2 YNFKEQ. This CDR3 has 13 residues. CDR3: CASSSRGNTEAFF. The CDR3 DNA reads as TGTGCCAGCAGCAGTCGGGGGAACACTGAAGCTTTCTTT.

The V gene is TRBV29-1, the J gene TRBJ2-1; 9 nucleotides line up with TRBD1. There are 15 residues in the CDR3. After removal of 4 bases from V and 5 bases from J, the junction contained 9 bases not matched to a gene. The V gene's germline CDR1 is SQVTM and CDR2 ANQGSEA. CDR3 DNA: TGCAGCGTTGCGAAAGACAGGGGGTCTAACAATGAGCAGTTCTTC. It codes for CSVAKDRGSNNEQFF.

V gene TRBV6-4 combines with J gene TRBJ2-2; D not resolved. The length of the CDR3 is 13 residues. From germline, CDR1 is MRHNA and CDR2 SNTAGT. CDR3 DNA: TGTGGCCACCACGTGGGCCCCACCGGGGAGCTGTTTTTT. It specifies CGHHVGPTGELFF.